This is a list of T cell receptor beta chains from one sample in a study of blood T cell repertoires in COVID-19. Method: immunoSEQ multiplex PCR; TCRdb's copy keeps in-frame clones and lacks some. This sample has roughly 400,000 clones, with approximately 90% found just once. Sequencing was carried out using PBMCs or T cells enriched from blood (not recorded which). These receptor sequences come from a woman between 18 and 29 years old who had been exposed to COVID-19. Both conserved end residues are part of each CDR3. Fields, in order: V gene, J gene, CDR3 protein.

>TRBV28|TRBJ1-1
CASSSQTGFSEAFF
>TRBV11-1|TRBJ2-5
CASSREGETQYF
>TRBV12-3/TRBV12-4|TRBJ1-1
CASRGQQNTEAFF
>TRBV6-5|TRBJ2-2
CASSYFGRGELFF
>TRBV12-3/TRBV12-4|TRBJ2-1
CASSLWANEQFF
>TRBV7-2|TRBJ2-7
CASSAWTSGRNQYF
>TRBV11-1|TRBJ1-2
CATHTGYGYTF
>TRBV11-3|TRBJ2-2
CASSLDTGRRPGELFF
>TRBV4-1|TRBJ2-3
CASSRQDLISTDTQYF
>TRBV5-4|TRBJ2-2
CASSLRTSGRHGELFF
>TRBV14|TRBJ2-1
CASSQAGVYGQGGAHEQFF
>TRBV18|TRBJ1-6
CASSPTGDNSPLHF
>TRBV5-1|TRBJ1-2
CATPGTDYGYTF
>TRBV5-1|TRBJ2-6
CASSIGTAGANVLTF
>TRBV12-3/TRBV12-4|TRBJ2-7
CASSFGPPNEQYF
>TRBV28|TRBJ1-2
CASSLTPHSGQF
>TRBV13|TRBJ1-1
CASSLLRGNTEAFF
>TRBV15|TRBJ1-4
CATSRVRGLANEKLFF
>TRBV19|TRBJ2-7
CASSLSGTGVYEQYF
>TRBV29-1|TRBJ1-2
CSVVRGAGYGYTF
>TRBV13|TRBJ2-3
CASQRLSTDTQYF
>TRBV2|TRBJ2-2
CASSSYRGLGTGELFF
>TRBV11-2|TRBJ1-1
CASSPTMGAANTEAFF
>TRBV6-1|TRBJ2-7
CASSETLSGIFSYEQYF
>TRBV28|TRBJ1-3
CASSSATGGYGNTIYF
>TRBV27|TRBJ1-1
CASRPSPPRGSTEAFF
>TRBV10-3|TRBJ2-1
CAISGTSVYNEQFF
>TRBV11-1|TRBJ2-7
CASSLDRVAEQYF
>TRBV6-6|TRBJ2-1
CASSPNRDRDEQFF
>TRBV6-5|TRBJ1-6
CASSYGRYYSPLHF
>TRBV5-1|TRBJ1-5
CASSLEGQNQPQHF
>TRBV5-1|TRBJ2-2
CASSLYAGGATGELFF
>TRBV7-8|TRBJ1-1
CASSLRTANTEAFF
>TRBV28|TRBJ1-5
CASTLKRQPQHF
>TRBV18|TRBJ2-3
CASSPAGASTDTQYF
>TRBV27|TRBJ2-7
CASSLRVSYEQYF
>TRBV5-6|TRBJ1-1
CASTPERVLGHGNTEAFF
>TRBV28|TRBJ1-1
CASSFGGWGSNTEAFF
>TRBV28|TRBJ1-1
CASLADRDSDTEAFF
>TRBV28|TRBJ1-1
CASRQRKAFF
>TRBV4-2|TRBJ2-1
CASSQGSAGAIGNEQFF
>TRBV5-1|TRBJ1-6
CASSSNRGLGNSPLHF
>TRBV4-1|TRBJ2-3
CASSLLLAGVTDTQYF
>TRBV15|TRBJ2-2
CATSRDNLAMNTGELFF
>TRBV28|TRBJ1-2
CASSILQGNNYGYTF
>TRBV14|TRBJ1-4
CASRGDSPPKGFF
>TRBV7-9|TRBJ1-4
CASSLSVGSEKLFF
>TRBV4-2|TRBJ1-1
CASSQAAGTNTEAFF
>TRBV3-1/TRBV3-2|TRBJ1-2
CASSRGQGPNYGYTF
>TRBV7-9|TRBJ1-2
CASSLVRGQGADGYTF
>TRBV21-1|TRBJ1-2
CASSTQGPPIGYTF
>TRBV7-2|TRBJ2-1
CASSLDGWRLAGPPEQFF
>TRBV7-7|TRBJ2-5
CASSSTGGWETQYF
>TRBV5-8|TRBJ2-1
CASSLPLLGYNEQFF
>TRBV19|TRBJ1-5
CASSIRTDYSNQPQHF